This TCR beta chain was observed in a study of blood T cell repertoires in COVID-19. Under the authors' procedure: Amplification of reference gene primers provided the estimated nucleated cell counts. Repertoires were generated with immunoSEQ multiplex PCR, while TCRdb's copy carries only in-frame clones and drops some. Clone size and V and J calls were adopted from that table, with D and trimming inferred from the DNA. The sample lists around 260,000 clones; less than 90% were seen once. This CDR3 is 12 amino acids long. Germline-derived CDR1 and CDR2 are SEHNR and FQNEAQ (reference sequence). V shed 5 bases and J shed 8 bases, with 12 bases lying between them. This clone was recorded only once.

Sequencing used peripheral blood. The chain is built from TRBV7-9 and TRBJ1-2; D remains ambiguous. The receptor was derived from a man in his fifties or sixties who had recovered from COVID-19. The CDR3 nucleotides read TGTGCCAGCAGCATAGTAAGAGGCGGCTACACCTTC. Amino acids: CASSIVRGGYTF.